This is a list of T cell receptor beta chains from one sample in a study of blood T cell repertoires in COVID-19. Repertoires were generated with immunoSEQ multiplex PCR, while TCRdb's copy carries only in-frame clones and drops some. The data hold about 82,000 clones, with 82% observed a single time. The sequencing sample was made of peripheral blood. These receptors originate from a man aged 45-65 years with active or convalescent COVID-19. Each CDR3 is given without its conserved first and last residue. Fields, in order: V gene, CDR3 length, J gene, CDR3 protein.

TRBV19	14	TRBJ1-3	ASSRRQGESGNTIY
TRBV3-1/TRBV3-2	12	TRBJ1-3	ASSLGQGRNTIY
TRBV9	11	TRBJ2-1	ASSVGEYNEQF
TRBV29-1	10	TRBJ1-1	SAALQGTEAF
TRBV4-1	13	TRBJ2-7	ASSQAEGRSYEQY
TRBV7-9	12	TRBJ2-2	ASSGVWGAGELF
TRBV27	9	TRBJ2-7	ASSELYEQY
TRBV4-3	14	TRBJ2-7	ASSQAWTGWLTEQY
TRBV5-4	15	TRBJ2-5	ASSLFPTGGERETQY
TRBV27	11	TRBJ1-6	ASSLHKYSPLH
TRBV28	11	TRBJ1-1	ASSLGQNTEAF
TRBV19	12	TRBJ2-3	ASSIPRVVDTQY
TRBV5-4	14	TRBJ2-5	ASSPRQGAQGETQY
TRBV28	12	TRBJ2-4	ATGGVLAKNIQY
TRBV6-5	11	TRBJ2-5	ASSTQIQETQY
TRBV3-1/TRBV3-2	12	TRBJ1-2	ASSKQGAGYGYT
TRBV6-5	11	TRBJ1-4	ASSQQGGEKLF
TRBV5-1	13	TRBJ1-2	ASSQTDTPNYGYT
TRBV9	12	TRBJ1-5	ASSPGQVGQPQH
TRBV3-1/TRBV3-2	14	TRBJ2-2	ASSQVGQGEGGELF
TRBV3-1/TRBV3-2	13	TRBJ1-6	ASSQTGSYNSPLH
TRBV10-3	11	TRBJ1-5	AISAGLFQPQH
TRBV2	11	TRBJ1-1	ASSIGEDTEAF
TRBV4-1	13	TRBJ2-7	ASSPIGRTGAEQY
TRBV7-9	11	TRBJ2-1	ASSFSLSNEQF
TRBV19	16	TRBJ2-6	ASSISGQGSSGANVLT
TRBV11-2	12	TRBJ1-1	ASSSTGGVTEAF
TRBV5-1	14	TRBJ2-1	ASSSSGLAGQGEQF
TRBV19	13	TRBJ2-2	ASSKEGRGTGELF
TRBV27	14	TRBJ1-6	ASSFTRTGGNSPLH
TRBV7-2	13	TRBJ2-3	ASSLKMVATDTQY
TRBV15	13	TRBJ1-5	ATSRGQFSNQPQH
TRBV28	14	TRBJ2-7	ASSLWGTGRYDEQY
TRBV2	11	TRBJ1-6	ASSLTGGSPLH
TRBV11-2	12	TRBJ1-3	ASSSFWQGNTIY
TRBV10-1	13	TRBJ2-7	ASSESSSTSYEQY
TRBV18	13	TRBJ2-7	ASRGPGQHSGEQY
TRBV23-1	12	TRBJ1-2	ASSQPRGNYGYT
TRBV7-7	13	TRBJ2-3	ASSLAGSSTDTQY
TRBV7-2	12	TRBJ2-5	ASSFAGLWETQY
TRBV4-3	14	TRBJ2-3	ASSQDLRGGADTQY
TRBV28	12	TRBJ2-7	ASSLSGAIYEQY
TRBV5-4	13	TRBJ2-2	ASSWGQINTGELF
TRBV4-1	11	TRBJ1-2	ASSQRTGEGYT
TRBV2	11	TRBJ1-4	ASTGQSNEKLF
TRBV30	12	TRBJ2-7	AGSRDSNSYEQY
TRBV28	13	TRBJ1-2	ASSKTRVIDYGYT
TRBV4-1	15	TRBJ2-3	ASSQGLMRGGTDTQY
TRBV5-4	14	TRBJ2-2	ASTPGGTDNTGELF
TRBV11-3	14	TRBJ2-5	ASSLGLAGGRETQY
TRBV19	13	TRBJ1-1	ASSTGGSMNTEAF
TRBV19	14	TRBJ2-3	ASSMPSGGPVDTQY
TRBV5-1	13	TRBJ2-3	ASSSSGGVPDTQY
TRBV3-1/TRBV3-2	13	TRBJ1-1	ASSGDRGMHTEAF
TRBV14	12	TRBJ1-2	ASSQAAGGLGYT
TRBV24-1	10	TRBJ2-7	ATSRDTYEQY